These T cell receptor beta chains were read from a single sample in a study of shared clonotypes between healthy human individuals. TCRdb's table, derived via immunoSEQ multiplex PCR, lists solely in-frame clones and lacks some. The data contain about 480,000 clones, roughly 78% of them singletons. Sequencing was carried out using PBMCs. The receptors shown here come from a woman in her thirties or forties in good health. Some clones in this sample may be carry-over from other donors' samples. CDR3s include the opening cysteine and the closing phenylalanine or tryptophan. The D gene is left open where the match is weak. Size is stated for part of the rows, as once, few or many counts, or as a class when the clone is expanded.

j_call d_call cdr3_length clone_size v_call cdr3_aa cdr3_nt
TRBJ2-3 TRBD2 16 . TRBV19 CASRDRGTRGTDTQYF TGTGCCAGTAGAGACCGTGGGACTAGGGGCACAGATACGCAGTATTTT
TRBJ2-6 . 13 . TRBV15 CATERRGANVLTF TGTGCCACCGAGAGACGGGGGGCCAACGTCCTGACTTTC
TRBJ2-4 . 14 . TRBV30 CAWSAGLRLDIQYF TGTGCCTGGAGTGCCGGACTGAGATTGGACATTCAGTACTTC
TRBJ2-7 . 11 . TRBV20-1 CSARIRGEQYF TGCAGTGCCAGAATACGGGGCGAGCAGTACTTC
TRBJ2-7 TRBD1 16 . TRBV7-2 CASSRTGQGTTYEQYF TGTGCCAGCAGCCGCACTGGACAGGGGACTACGTACGAGCAGTACTTC
TRBJ2-7 TRBD1 13 . TRBV19 CASGEGAGGEQYF TGTGCCAGTGGAGAGGGGGCCGGTGGCGAGCAGTACTTC
TRBJ1-1 TRBD1 16 . TRBV19 CASAPFLDRRSDRAFF TGTGCCAGTGCACCCTTCTTGGACAGGAGGTCTGATCGAGCTTTCTTT
TRBJ2-7 . 13 . TRBV18 CASSPLGIYEQYF TGTGCCAGCTCACCACTCGGCATCTACGAGCAGTACTTC
TRBJ2-7 . 14 once TRBV7-3 CASSLTGRSYEQYF TGTGCCAGCAGCTTAACGGGAAGATCCTACGAGCAGTACTTC
TRBJ1-1 . 12 many TRBV7-9 CASTLVGTEAFF TGTGCCAGCACCCTAGTGGGCACTGAAGCTTTCTTT
TRBJ1-6 . 13 . TRBV7-9 CASSSSRISPLHF TGTGCCAGCAGCTCGTCCCGGATTTCACCCCTCCACTTT
TRBJ1-4 . 15 . TRBV18 CASSTGLEMNEKLFF TGTGCCAGCTCAACGGGTCTTGAAATGAATGAAAAACTGTTTTTT
TRBJ1-6 . 16 . TRBV7-9 CASSLDRADNNSPLHF TGTGCCAGCAGCTTAGACAGGGCCGATAATAATTCACCCCTCCACTTT
TRBJ1-3 . 14 . TRBV7-8 CASSPQESGNTIYF TGTGCCAGCAGCCCGCAGGAGTCTGGAAACACCATATATTTT
TRBJ2-3 . 13 few TRBV30 CAWSQRLENTQYF TGTGCCTGGAGTCAGAGGCTGGAAAATACGCAGTATTTT
TRBJ1-5 TRBD1 19 . TRBV5-4 CASSFSAGTGSFSNQPQHF TGTGCCAGCAGCTTCTCTGCCGGGACAGGGAGTTTTAGCAATCAGCCCCAGCATTTT
TRBJ2-3 TRBD2 15 . TRBV9 CASSPPSGRGDTQYF TGTGCCAGCAGCCCACCTAGCGGGAGGGGAGATACGCAGTATTTT
TRBJ2-5 . 13 . TRBV27 CASSFNFQETQYF TGTGCCAGCAGTTTTAACTTCCAAGAGACCCAGTACTTC
TRBJ2-5 TRBD2 16 . TRBV19 CASSAGLAGEYETQYF TGTGCCAGTAGTGCTGGACTAGCGGGAGAATATGAGACCCAGTACTTC
TRBJ2-7 . 14 . TRBV7-9 CASSLPRGGDEQYF TGTGCCAGCAGCTTACCCAGGGGTGGCGACGAGCAGTACTTC
TRBJ2-1 TRBD2 15 . TRBV5-1 CASSYDPLAGTEQFF TGCGCCAGCAGCTACGACCCACTAGCGGGAACTGAGCAGTTCTTC
TRBJ1-2 . 13 few TRBV28 CASSLSQNYGYTF TGTGCCAGCAGTTTATCACAGAACTATGGCTACACCTTC
TRBJ1-4 . 14 . TRBV5-8 CASSFPGNNEKLFF TGTGCCAGCAGCTTCCCAGGGAATAATGAAAAACTGTTTTTT
TRBJ2-7 TRBD1 14 . TRBV5-4 CASSKSDRDGEQYF TGTGCCAGCAGCAAGTCGGACAGGGACGGCGAGCAGTACTTC
TRBJ2-7 . 12 . TRBV29-1 CSVARGANEQYF TGCAGCGTTGCAAGGGGCGCCAACGAGCAGTACTTC
TRBJ2-1 TRBD2 16 once TRBV7-9 CASSLTSGRYYNEQFF TGTGCCAGCAGTTTAACTAGCGGGAGGTATTACAATGAGCAGTTCTTC
TRBJ2-1 TRBD2 17 . TRBV28 CASSQVPPSGAYNEQFF TGTGCCAGCAGTCAGGTTCCCCCTAGCGGAGCATACAATGAGCAGTTCTTC
TRBJ2-5 . 14 few TRBV2 CASSGFSEGETQYF TGTGCCAGCAGTGGATTTAGCGAGGGGGAGACCCAGTACTTC
TRBJ2-1 TRBD2 15 . TRBV28 CASSLGLAGWDEQFF TGTGCCAGCAGTTTAGGACTAGCGGGATGGGATGAGCAGTTCTTC
TRBJ1-2 . 13 few TRBV4-3 CASSPATAYGYTF TGCGCCAGCAGCCCCGCGACAGCCTATGGCTACACCTTC
TRBJ2-1 TRBD2 15 . TRBV27 CASSFSGRSYNEQFF TGTGCCAGCAGTTTCAGCGGGAGGTCCTACAATGAGCAGTTCTTC
TRBJ1-5 . 13 many TRBV6-4 CASSTDPNQPQHF TGTGCCAGCAGCACAGACCCCAATCAGCCCCAGCATTTT
TRBJ1-3 . 14 . TRBV5-8 CASRAQWGGNTIYF TGTGCCAGCAGAGCCCAATGGGGTGGAAACACCATATATTTT
TRBJ2-7 . 14 . TRBV6-6 CASSYSRQSYEQYF TGTGCCAGCAGTTACTCGAGGCAGTCCTACGAGCAGTACTTC
TRBJ2-7 . 12 . TRBV30 CAWSVQSYEQYF TGTGCCTGGAGTGTACAGTCCTACGAGCAGTACTTC
TRBJ2-7 TRBD1 13 once TRBV12-5 CASAQDRVHEQYF TGTGCTAGTGCCCAGGACAGGGTCCACGAGCAGTACTTC
TRBJ2-7 . 14 . TRBV13 CASSPAGQQYEQYF TGTGCCAGCAGCCCCGCGGGACAGCAATACGAGCAGTACTTC
TRBJ2-5 TRBD1 19 . TRBV27 CASSSNTGQGTQGVKTQYF TGTGCCAGCAGTTCGAATACGGGACAGGGCACCCAAGGAGTAAAGACCCAGTACTTC
TRBJ2-3 TRBD2 14 . TRBV29-1 CSVGLAGVPDTQYF TGCAGCGTCGGGCTAGCGGGAGTACCAGATACGCAGTATTTT
TRBJ1-2 . 16 many TRBV15 CATSRDSFSREHGYTF TGTGCCACCAGCAGAGATTCTTTTTCCAGGGAGCATGGCTACACCTTC
TRBJ2-1 TRBD2 14 . TRBV7-6 CASSMIAGGDEQFF TGTGCCAGCAGCATGATAGCGGGAGGGGATGAGCAGTTCTTC
TRBJ2-2 . 13 . TRBV7-7 CASSFGPTGELFF TGTGCCAGCAGCTTCGGACCAACCGGGGAGCTGTTTTTT
TRBJ1-1 TRBD1 14 once TRBV5-4 CASSSGQPNTEAFF TGTGCCAGCAGCTCGGGACAGCCGAACACTGAAGCTTTCTTT
TRBJ2-1 . 16 . TRBV5-6 CASSTGLLSSYNEQFF TGTGCCAGCAGCACGGGACTTCTTAGCTCCTACAATGAGCAGTTCTTC
TRBJ1-1 TRBD1 15 . TRBV7-9 CASSPRQGGNTEAFF TGTGCCAGCAGCCCCAGACAGGGAGGAAACACTGAAGCTTTCTTT
TRBJ1-5 . 12 . TRBV18 CASSPAQGPQHF TGTGCCAGCTCACCCGCCCAGGGCCCCCAGCATTTT
TRBJ2-5 . 15 . TRBV5-4 CASSLAAAQKETQYF TGTGCCAGCAGCTTAGCGGCCGCGCAAAAAGAGACCCAGTACTTC